This is a list of T cell receptor beta chains from one sample in a study of shared clonotypes between healthy human individuals. Here immunoSEQ multiplex PCR was the method, and the copy in TCRdb shows in-frame clones only, minus some. The sample comprises more than 2 million clones, less than 95% of which are singletons, and 0.85% to 1.3% rests with the top ten. Sequenced: naive CD8+ T cells sorted from blood. All receptors derive from a man between 18 and 29 years old in good health. CDR3s include the opening cysteine and the closing phenylalanine or tryptophan. The D gene is left open where the match is weak.

>TRBV4-3|NA|TRBJ2-3
CASSPTGLAADTQYF
TGCGCCAGCAGCCCCACCGGGCTAGCCGCAGATACGCAGTATTTT
>TRBV27|TRBD1|TRBJ2-7
CASSWGQGYEQYF
TGTGCCAGCTCCTGGGGACAGGGCTACGAGCAGTACTTC
>TRBV6-5|NA|TRBJ2-3
CASSWRDESTQYF
TGTGCCAGCAGTTGGAGGGATGAGAGTACGCAGTATTTT
>TRBV2|TRBD1|TRBJ2-1
CASSEAGTGAVGQFF
TGTGCCAGCAGTGAAGCGGGGACAGGGGCAGTAGGGCAGTTCTTC
>TRBV11-2|NA|TRBJ2-3
CASSLKLAGLTDTQYF
TGTGCCAGCAGCTTAAAACTAGCCGGCCTCACAGATACGCAGTATTTT
>TRBV6-5|NA|TRBJ1-1
CATEDSRNTEAFF
TGTGCCACAGAAGATAGCCGGAACACTGAAGCTTTCTTT
>TRBV5-4|NA|TRBJ1-6
CASSDAGDSDYNSPLHF
TGTGCCAGCAGCGACGCGGGCGATTCAGACTATAATTCACCCCTCCACTTT
>TRBV6-1|NA|TRBJ2-7
CASKVRLESSYEQYF
TGTGCCAGCAAAGTGCGACTAGAGTCCTCCTACGAGCAGTACTTC
>TRBV27|NA|TRBJ2-1
CASSLSAGTHNEQFF
TGTGCCAGCAGTTTAAGCGCAGGGACCCACAATGAGCAGTTCTTC
>TRBV5-1|TRBD1|TRBJ1-6
CASSPTGEWGSPLHF
TGCGCCAGCAGCCCGACAGGGGAATGGGGTTCACCCCTCCACTTT
>TRBV7-6|TRBD2|TRBJ2-2
CASSSREVNTGELFF
TGTGCCAGCAGCTCCCGGGAGGTGAACACCGGGGAGCTGTTTTTT
>TRBV5-4|TRBD2|TRBJ2-7
CASSLTSGSREQYF
TGTGCCAGCAGCCTGACTAGCGGGAGTCGTGAGCAGTACTTC
>TRBV7-9|TRBD2|TRBJ2-5
CASSLSVREGQETQYF
TGTGCCAGCAGCTTATCTGTGAGGGAGGGCCAGGAGACCCAGTACTTC
>TRBV5-1|TRBD2|TRBJ2-7
CASSSPTSGRYEQYF
TGCGCCAGCAGCTCACCGACTAGCGGGAGGTACGAGCAGTACTTC
>TRBV6-6|NA|TRBJ1-5
CASRLGMLGTRQPQHF
TGTGCCAGCAGACTCGGGATGCTCGGAACCCGGCAGCCCCAGCATTTT
>TRBV9|TRBD1|TRBJ1-4
CASSLDRGGEKLFF
TGTGCCAGCAGCCTTGACAGGGGAGGGGAAAAACTGTTTTTT
>TRBV5-1|NA|TRBJ1-4
CASSLADPGEKLFF
TGCGCCAGCAGCTTGGCCGACCCAGGGGAAAAACTGTTTTTT
>TRBV5-4|NA|TRBJ1-4
CASSMGEKLFF
TGTGCCAGCAGCATGGGTGAAAAACTGTTTTTT
>TRBV27|TRBD2|TRBJ2-4
CASSTRSGENIQYF
TGTGCCAGCAGTACCCGAAGCGGGGAGAACATTCAGTACTTC
>TRBV5-4|NA|TRBJ2-7
CASSFGGDPEQYF
TGTGCCAGCAGCTTTGGAGGAGATCCCGAGCAGTACTTC
>TRBV15|TRBD2|TRBJ2-1
CATGGLAGDGEQFF
TGTGCCACCGGCGGACTAGCGGGAGATGGTGAGCAGTTCTTC